The rows below give T cell receptor beta chains drawn from one sample of a study of control samples from healthy donors and cancer patients. Measured with immunoSEQ multiplex PCR; TCRdb has only the in-frame clones, and not every one. The sample holds about 120,000 clones, roughly 92% seen once. The sample comprised blood. The receptor source for this set is a man in his thirties or forties in good health. The CDR3 runs from the conserved cysteine through the conserved F or W. The D gene is left open where the match is weak. Size is stated for part of the rows, as once, few or many counts, or as a class when the clone is expanded.

TRBV18	TRBJ2-5	NA	TRBD2	CASSPLWTSGGEKQETQYF	TGTGCCAGCTCACCCCTATGGACTAGCGGGGGGGAAAAACAAGAGACCCAGTACTTC
TRBV28	TRBJ1-4	NA	NA	CASTGLREKLFF	TGTGCCAGCACAGGGCTGAGGGAAAAACTGTTTTTT
TRBV5-5	TRBJ1-1	NA	NA	CASSFAQGDEAFF	TGTGCCAGCAGCTTCGCACAGGGCGATGAAGCTTTCTTT
TRBV9	TRBJ1-2	NA	NA	CASSPRVQLYGYTF	TGTGCCAGCAGCCCTCGGGTCCAACTATATGGCTACACCTTC
TRBV2	TRBJ1-6	NA	NA	CASSEAGDYSPLHF	TGTGCCAGCAGTGAAGCCGGGGACTATTCACCCCTCCACTTT
TRBV6-5	TRBJ1-6	NA	NA	CASSQTGLNSPLHF	TGTGCCAGCAGTCAAACAGGACTTAATTCACCCCTCCACTTT
TRBV5-1	TRBJ1-1	NA	NA	CASSPGVMNTEAFF	TGCGCCAGCAGCCCAGGAGTCATGAACACTGAAGCTTTCTTT
TRBV2	TRBJ2-3	once	NA	CASSATADSLAQYF	TGTGCCAGCAGTGCAACCGCTGACTCCCTGGCGCAGTATTTT
TRBV9	TRBJ2-5	once	TRBD2	CASSVGTSGGPQYF	TGTGCCAGCAGCGTGGGGACTAGCGGGGGGCCCCAGTACTTC
TRBV7-9	TRBJ2-1	NA	NA	CASSPEGGNEQFF	TGTGCCAGCAGCCCCGAGGGGGGAAATGAGCAGTTCTTC
TRBV6-5	TRBJ2-1	NA	TRBD2	CASSPAAGGADEQFF	TGTGCCAGCAGTCCCGCCGCGGGAGGCGCGGATGAGCAGTTCTTC
TRBV5-5	TRBJ1-3	NA	NA	CASSPDPASGNTIYF	TGTGCCAGCAGCCCTGACCCAGCCTCTGGAAACACCATATATTTT
TRBV9	TRBJ2-3	NA	NA	CASSAHRDILTDTQYF	TGTGCCAGCAGCGCCCACCGGGACATTCTCACAGATACGCAGTATTTT
TRBV19	TRBJ1-1	NA	NA	CASSISAGGTEAFF	TGTGCCAGTAGTATATCGGCGGGAGGGACTGAAGCTTTCTTT
TRBV25-1	TRBJ2-7	NA	TRBD1	CASRVPGTGVGEQYF	TGTGCCAGCAGAGTCCCCGGGACAGGGGTCGGGGAGCAGTACTTC
TRBV9	TRBJ1-3	NA	NA	CASSVPPGNTIYF	TGTGCCAGCAGCGTCCCCCCTGGAAACACCATATATTTT
TRBV7-9	TRBJ2-1	NA	NA	CASSHNNEQFF	TGTGCCAGCAGCCACAACAATGAGCAGTTCTTC
TRBV11-1	TRBJ1-2	NA	NA	CASSLAGPMETDGYTF	TGTGCCAGCAGTTTAGCGGGCCCCATGGAGACAGATGGCTACACCTTC
TRBV29-1	TRBJ2-1	NA	TRBD1	CSDRTGGHEQFF	TGCAGCGATCGGACAGGGGGGCATGAGCAGTTCTTC
TRBV28	TRBJ2-1	NA	NA	CASSLQGLGYNEQFF	TGTGCCAGCAGTTTGCAGGGACTCGGGTACAATGAGCAGTTCTTC
TRBV24-1	TRBJ2-5	once	TRBD2	CATSDPGLAGGDETQYF	TGTGCCACCAGTGATCCGGGACTAGCGGGGGGCGATGAGACCCAGTACTTC
TRBV28	TRBJ2-3	NA	NA	CASSLGRSGYTQYF	TGTGCCAGCAGTTTAGGGCGGTCGGGCTATACGCAGTATTTT
TRBV19	TRBJ1-4	NA	TRBD1	CASSEQGNEKLFF	TGTGCCAGTAGCGAACAGGGGAATGAAAAACTGTTTTTT
TRBV19	TRBJ2-3	NA	TRBD2	CASKALAGGQGTQYF	TGTGCCAGTAAAGCACTAGCGGGGGGGCAGGGTACGCAGTATTTT
TRBV27	TRBJ1-2	NA	NA	CASRERGSLGGYTF	TGTGCCAGCAGGGAGAGGGGATCCTTAGGTGGCTACACCTTC
TRBV19	TRBJ1-5	NA	NA	CASSITRESNQPQHF	TGTGCCAGTAGTATAACCAGGGAAAGCAATCAGCCCCAGCATTTT
TRBV24-1	TRBJ2-5	NA	NA	CATSDRQFVEETQYF	TGTGCCACCAGTGACCGACAGTTCGTGGAAGAGACCCAGTACTTC
TRBV6-6	TRBJ1-5	once	NA	CASSYVSSNQPQHF	TGTGCCAGCAGTTACGTATCTAGCAATCAGCCCCAGCATTTT
TRBV18	TRBJ2-1	NA	NA	CASSPRPSPREQFF	TGTGCCAGCTCACCAAGACCCTCCCCGAGGGAGCAGTTCTTC
TRBV5-5	TRBJ1-1	NA	NA	CASSKIQGTLTEAFF	TGTGCCAGCAGCAAAATTCAGGGGACCCTCACTGAAGCTTTCTTT
TRBV6-5	TRBJ1-2	NA	TRBD1	CASTFRGTGHYGYTF	TGTGCCAGCACCTTTAGGGGGACAGGGCACTATGGCTACACCTTC
TRBV6-5	TRBJ2-1	NA	TRBD2	CASTRRGGRNEQFF	TGTGCCAGCACTAGGCGGGGGGGCAGGAATGAGCAGTTCTTC
TRBV6-5	TRBJ2-1	NA	NA	CASSYHNEQFF	TGTGCCAGCAGTTACCACAATGAGCAGTTCTTC
TRBV9	TRBJ2-5	few	TRBD1	CASSSPTRTGQETQYF	TGTGCCAGCAGCTCACCGACAAGGACAGGGCAAGAGACCCAGTACTTC
TRBV29-1	TRBJ1-4	NA	NA	CSVEDPDSLGRKLFF	TGCAGCGTTGAAGATCCGGACAGCCTGGGGCGGAAACTGTTTTTT
TRBV27	TRBJ2-1	NA	NA	CASSRPSGEQFF	TGTGCCAGCAGTCGGCCAAGCGGTGAGCAGTTCTTC
TRBV9	TRBJ2-7	NA	TRBD1	CASSGAGTDSYEQYF	TGTGCCAGCAGCGGGGCCGGGACAGATTCCTACGAGCAGTACTTC
TRBV9	TRBJ1-6	NA	NA	CASSVLSGAGQPLHF	TGTGCCAGCAGCGTCCTCTCTGGAGCGGGTCAGCCCCTCCACTTT
TRBV9	TRBJ2-2	NA	TRBD1	CASSAGQGTGELFF	TGTGCCAGCAGCGCCGGACAGGGGACCGGGGAGCTGTTTTTT
TRBV6-2/TRBV6-3	TRBJ2-2	NA	NA	CASSYPGELFF	TGTGCCAGCAGTTACCCCGGGGAGCTGTTTTTT
TRBV2	TRBJ2-3	NA	NA	CASSEELDTQYF	TGTGCCAGCAGTGAGGAATTAGATACGCAGTATTTT
TRBV27	TRBJ1-5	NA	NA	CASRRGNQPQHF	TGTGCCAGCAGGAGGGGCAATCAGCCCCAGCATTTT
TRBV7-9	TRBJ1-2	NA	TRBD1	CASSSPRTGYYGYTF	TGTGCCAGCAGCTCACCCCGGACAGGGTACTATGGCTACACCTTC
TRBV7-9	TRBJ1-2	few	NA	CASSFAQNYGYTF	TGTGCCAGCAGCTTCGCTCAAAACTATGGCTACACCTTC
TRBV18	TRBJ1-4	NA	NA	CASSPPGQFNEKLFF	TGTGCCAGCTCACCACCGGGGCAGTTTAATGAAAAACTGTTTTTT
TRBV19	TRBJ1-3	NA	NA	CASSTTGPFGFNTDTIYF	TGTGCCAGTAGCACGACGGGTCCCTTTGGTTTCAATACGGACACCATATATTTT
TRBV27	TRBJ1-1	NA	NA	CASSLSQGDGEAFF	TGTGCCAGCAGTTTGAGTCAGGGAGATGGAGAAGCTTTCTTT
TRBV7-2	TRBJ1-6	NA	NA	CASSSGTLGSPLHF	TGTGCCAGCAGCTCAGGGACATTAGGGTCACCCCTCCACTTT
TRBV5-1	TRBJ1-2	NA	TRBD1	CASSPGQAFYGYTF	TGCGCCAGCAGCCCGGGACAGGCCTTCTATGGCTACACCTTC
TRBV4-1	TRBJ2-3	NA	TRBD1	CASSRAQGAGDGTDTQYF	TGCGCCAGCAGCCGAGCCCAGGGGGCGGGCGACGGCACAGATACGCAGTATTTT
TRBV6-1	TRBJ2-1	NA	TRBD2	CASSEVVAGGFNEQFF	TGTGCCAGCAGTGAAGTGGTAGCGGGGGGGTTTAATGAGCAGTTCTTC
TRBV24-1	TRBJ1-1	NA	TRBD1	CATRGTGGPAFF	TGTGCCACCAGAGGGACAGGGGGCCCAGCTTTCTTT
TRBV15	TRBJ2-2	NA	TRBD1	CATSRGDRDTGELFF	TGTGCCACCAGCAGGGGTGACAGGGACACCGGGGAGCTGTTTTTT
TRBV7-2	TRBJ1-1	NA	NA	CASSVAGRGNTEAFF	TGTGCCAGCAGCGTAGCGGGACGGGGGAACACTGAAGCTTTCTTT
TRBV4-1	TRBJ1-4	NA	TRBD1	CASSHDTGTEVNEKLFF	TGCGCCAGCAGCCACGATACCGGGACAGAGGTTAATGAAAAACTGTTTTTT
TRBV27	TRBJ2-1	NA	NA	CASSSSAVSYNEQFF	NA
TRBV7-9	TRBJ2-3	NA	NA	CASSLAGGPSDTQYF	TGTGCCAGCAGCTTAGCGGGGGGGCCGTCAGATACGCAGTATTTT